This is a list of T cell receptor beta chains from one sample in a study of monozygotic twins with inflammatory bowel disease. With the 5' RACE reads reprocessed, TCRdb shows one record per CDR3 protein and no DNA. The sample table includes 300,000 to 450,000 distinct CDR3 sequences. Sample: blood. These receptors were obtained from a human donor with ulcerative colitis or Crohn's disease, or a healthy co-twin of an affected twin (not recorded which). Each CDR3 is given with its conserved first and last residue.

>TRBJ2-4|TRBV6-2/TRBV6-3
CASTGLAGGSRAKNIQYF
>TRBJ2-5|TRBV20-1
CSGPLGGRETQYF
>TRBJ2-7|TRBV29-1
CSVGPYYEQYF
>TRBJ1-5|TRBV10-3
CAISIQGSNQPQHF
>TRBJ2-7|TRBV4-1
CASSRVLAGGPRGQYF
>TRBJ1-5|TRBV28
CASSRQGNNQPQHF
>TRBJ2-3|TRBV4-2
CASSQGSAGLDTQYF
>TRBJ2-3|TRBV5-1
CASSLLAGGSTDTQYF
>TRBJ1-1|TRBV6-5
CASSYAGHRTEAFF
>TRBJ2-1|TRBV6-2/TRBV6-3
CASSYAMAGGDNEQFF
>TRBJ2-7|TRBV6-6
CASSYKGETPEQYF
>TRBJ1-1|TRBV12-3/TRBV12-4
CASSLQSGRRTEAFF
>TRBJ1-2|TRBV9
CASSGKMDRGLGYTF
>TRBJ2-1|TRBV11-2
CASSAGVLAGGTYNEQFF
>TRBJ2-5|TRBV4-2
CASSQEGWSGGGETQYF
>TRBJ2-5|TRBV20-1
CSARDRPLWPETQYF
>TRBJ2-7|TRBV7-9
CASISGFPFYEQYF
>TRBJ2-7|TRBV7-2
CASSHGTRTYEQYF
>TRBJ2-5|TRBV5-1
CASSLSPGTQETQYF
>TRBJ2-2|TRBV5-1
CASSLVWDTYTGELFF
>TRBJ2-7|TRBV28
CASSRPGQSYEQYF
>TRBJ2-3|TRBV20-1
CSARRGASTDTQYF
>TRBJ2-7|TRBV6-1
CASGRQGRSYEQYF
>TRBJ2-7|TRBV6-5
CASSYYAGPRPYEQYF
>TRBJ1-5|TRBV7-8
CASSEGRDQPQHF
>TRBJ2-3|TRBV12-3/TRBV12-4
CASRHGYPSTDTQYF
>TRBJ1-3|TRBV5-5
CASSLLDSVRGNTIYF
>TRBJ2-5|TRBV29-1
CSVDLLQYSETQYF
>TRBJ1-1|TRBV19
CASSISAPWGARAEAFF
>TRBJ2-1|TRBV5-8
CASRATLSYNEQFF
>TRBJ2-7|TRBV20-1
CSAIRGGSNYEQYF
>TRBJ1-5|TRBV6-1
CASSEWGGEGQPQHF
>TRBJ2-5|TRBV7-9
CASSLGRASGAQETQYF
>TRBJ1-1|TRBV20-1
CSATGQLLNTEAFF
>TRBJ1-2|TRBV6-5
CASSYERRDRPSNGYTF
>TRBJ2-1|TRBV6-1
CAARGLAGGSYNEQFF
>TRBJ2-1|TRBV11-2
CASSLVAGGAHNEQFF
>TRBJ1-6|TRBV6-2/TRBV6-3
CASSYDGLSPLHF
>TRBJ2-3|TRBV24-1
CATSDPLADTQYF
>TRBJ2-5|TRBV9
CASSVASQETQYF
>TRBJ2-1|TRBV24-1
CATTYDNEQFF
>TRBJ1-4|TRBV6-1
CASRQGRQILEKLFF
>TRBJ1-6|TRBV18
CASSLDRINSPLHF
>TRBJ1-6|TRBV20-1
CSARDEQDSYNSPLHF
>TRBJ1-2|TRBV9
CASSVEINYGYTF
>TRBJ1-2|TRBV27
CASHRGDLYGYTF
>TRBJ2-5|TRBV7-8
CASSPNTVGRETQYF
>TRBJ1-1|TRBV18
CASSPLINSVEAFF
>TRBJ2-3|TRBV12-3/TRBV12-4
CASSLMPDTQYF
>TRBJ2-5|TRBV4-3
CASSYALGAGETQYF
>TRBJ1-1|TRBV10-3
CAISLTGGLATEAFF
>TRBJ2-7|TRBV20-1
CSAVRDRENEQYF
>TRBJ2-1|TRBV29-1
CSATGRLQQFF
>TRBJ2-5|TRBV20-1
CSASGQETQYF
>TRBJ2-1|TRBV3-1
CASSQQVGTGNYNEQFF
>TRBJ1-2|TRBV7-2
CASSFGTGGLRGYTF
>TRBJ2-5|TRBV12-3/TRBV12-4
CASSLEVRGQETQYF